Listed here are 32 T cell receptor beta chains from one sample, sequenced in a study of T-cell reconstitution after alpha-beta-depleted transplantation in children. Molecular barcoding with unique molecular identifiers was used for the TCRbeta library. MiXCR, run by TCRdb on the PCR reads, gives a single entry per CDR3 protein. The sample has around 530,000 distinct CDR3 sequences; over 25% are singletons. Here the sequenced sample was PBMCs from the stem cell graft donor, taken from the stem cell graft. The receptors derive from a human donor who donated a stem cell graft to a child with aplastic anemia.

The DNA of the CDR3 is TGTGCCAGCAGTTTAATCGTACAGGGTGATGGCTACACCTTC. It codes for CASSLIVQGDGYTF. V usage is TRBV28 and J usage is TRBJ1-2, with D perhaps TRBD1 (6 bases). Germline loops: CDR1 MDHEN, CDR2 SYDVKM. This CDR3 is 14 amino acids long. The V end was cut by 2 bases, the J end by 6 bases, with 13 bases between.

In this sample, this clonotype turned up a few times. The CDR3 is CASSHLLAGVTNEQFF. CDR3 bases: TGTGCCAGCAGTCACCTTCTAGCGGGAGTAACCAATGAGCAGTTCTTC. The rearrangement joins TRBV28 to TRBJ2-1, with 10 nucleotides matching TRBD2. V lost 5 bases, J lost 6 bases, and 10 bases stayed unmatched. Per germline, CDR1 MDHEN and CDR2 SYDVKM. The CDR3 covers 16 residues.

In this sample, this clonotype turned up once. J is TRBJ1-2 and V is TRBV27; 10 nucleotides align to TRBD1. The CDR3 runs to 13 residues. The V segment lost 5 bases and the J segment 7 bases; nucleotides outside the gene matches: 4. CDR1 and CDR2 (germline): MNHEY, SMNVEV (reference sequence). The CDR3 coding sequence is TGTGCCAGCAGTGAGGGACAGGGGCTTGGCTACACCTTC. Translated: CASSEGQGLGYTF.

The DNA of the CDR3 is TGCGCCAGCAGCCCTCCTATGAACACTGAAGCTTTCTTT. It encodes CASSPPMNTEAFF. The chain couples TRBV5-1 to TRBJ1-1; no clear D gene. The CDR3 has 13 amino acids. Deletions cut 4 bases from V and 0 bases from J, with 7 bases between. Germline lookup yields CDR1 SGHRS and CDR2 YFSETQ.

V and J are TRBV7-2 and TRBJ2-4; TRBD1 aligns across 7 bases. The V gene's germline CDR1 is SGHTA and CDR2 FQGNSA. The CDR3 is 15 amino acids. J gave up 6 bases and V 8 bases, and 13 bases lay outside the gene matches. The DNA for the CDR3 is TGTGCCAGCGCCCGGGACAGATCAACAACAAACATTCAGTACTTC. Protein sequence: CASARDRSTTNIQYF. Supplemented by reference TRBV7-2 and TRBJ2-4, the full variable domain reads GAGVSQSPSNKVTEKGKDVELRCDPISGHTALYWYRQSLGQGLEFLIYFQGNSAPDKSGLPSDRFSAERTGGSVSTLTIQRTQQEDSAVYLCASARDRSTTNIQYFGAGTRLSVL.

This sequence joins TRBV4-2 and TRBJ2-7; 9 bases are shared with TRBD2. The CDR3 runs to 15 residues. J lost 6 bases, V lost 4 bases, and 10 bases had no gene match. CDR1 and CDR2 from the germline V gene are LGHNA and YNFKEQ. The CDR3 DNA follows: TGTGCCAGCAGCCCAGCGACTGGTAGCGGGGGCGAGCAGTACTTC. Its translation: CASSPATGSGGEQYF.

The genes are TRBV12-3 or TRBV12-4 and TRBJ2-7, with 8 bases aligning to TRBD1. This CDR3 has 14 residues. The trim removed 4 bases at V and 0 bases at J, leaving 2 bases unmatched. In DNA form, the CDR3 reads TGTGCCAGCAGTTCCGACAGGGGCTCCTACGAGCAGTACTTC. Translating gives CASSSDRGSYEQYF.

This clonotype was counted between two and nine times. The V gene is TRBV20-1, the J gene TRBJ2-7; 7 bases line up with TRBD2. CDR1 DFQATT and CDR2 SNEGSKA come from the germline V gene (reference sequence). CDR3 length: 13 residues. Unmatched junction bases numbered 7, after V lost 3 bases and J lost 5 bases. CDR3 loop: CSASLRGSHEQYV. CDR3 nucleotides: TGCAGTGCTAGTCTGCGGGGGTCCCACGAGCAGTACGTC.

The chain has TRBV5-1 and TRBJ2-3; 10 positions agree with TRBD1. CDR1 and CDR2 (germline): SGHRS, YFSETQ. J was trimmed by 9 bases and V by 4 bases; bases with no gene match: 2. The CDR3 is made up of 12 amino acids. For the CDR3, the DNA is TGCGCCAGCAGCCAGGACAGGGGGACGCAGTATTTT. Translation gives CASSQDRGTQYF.

The chain recombines TRBV20-1 with TRBJ2-1; TRBD2 matches 8 bases. V was clipped by 3 bases and J by 5 bases; unmatched bases: 3. Per the germline V gene, CDR1 is DFQATT and CDR2 is SNEGSKA (reference sequence). The CDR3 contains 13 residues. CDR3 coding DNA: TGCAGTGCTAGGTTACTAGCGGACAATGAGCAGTTCTTC. Translation: CSARLLADNEQFF.

In its sample, this clonotype was seen a few times. The chain couples TRBV5-4 to TRBJ2-2; D gene uncertain. CDR1 SGHNT and CDR2 YYREEE come from the germline V gene (reference sequence). The CDR3 has 15 residues. V was cut by 2 bases and J by 0 bases, with 8 bases left in between. This chain's CDR3 is CASSFSRSNTGELFF. CDR3 nucleotide sequence: TGTGCCAGCAGCTTCTCACGTTCGAACACCGGGGAGCTGTTTTTT.

The DNA for the CDR3 is TGTGCCAGCAGCTTGATAACCGGGACCTACGGTGAGCAGTACGTC. Encoded protein: CASSLITGTYGEQYV. This sequence joins TRBV5-6 and TRBJ2-7; the D call may be TRBD1 or TRBD2 (5 bases each). Trimming removed 1 base from V and 7 bases from J, with 18 bases in between. Looked up from germline, CDR1 is SGHDT and CDR2 is YYEEEE. The CDR3 covers 15 residues.

V usage is TRBV15 and J usage is TRBJ1-5; D possibly corresponds to TRBD1 (5 bases). Germline V lookup: CDR1 LNHNV, CDR2 YYDKDF (reference sequence). Trimming shortened V by 3 bases and J by 6 bases, and 15 bases separated the two germline ends. This CDR3 spans 15 amino acids. The chain's CDR3 is CATSSDSQEGQPQHF. The CDR3 nucleotides are TGTGCCACCAGCAGTGATTCACAGGAGGGTCAGCCCCAGCATTTT.

A single count supports this clonotype. A single base separates this from a much larger clone, so it may be a read error. The chain uses TRBV18 and TRBJ1-1, with D possibly being TRBD1 (5 bases). V was clipped by 3 bases and J by 6 bases, with 11 bases between them. This CDR3 is built from 13 residues. Per the germline V gene, CDR1 is KGHSH and CDR2 is LQKENI. The CDR3 here is CASSPLRGPEAFF. In DNA form, the CDR3 reads TGTGCCAGCTCACCCCTTCGGGGACCTGAAGCTTTCTTT.

V usage is TRBV11-2 and J usage is TRBJ2-1, with D possibly TRBD1 on 5 matching bases. V was trimmed by 8 bases and J by 7 bases, leaving 18 bases between them. CDR1 is SGHAT, CDR2 FQNNGV, per germline. CDR3 length: 14 amino acids. CDR3 bases: TGTGCCAGCCGGACACCTAGGGCAGGGAATGAGCAGTTCTTC. It yields the protein CASRTPRAGNEQFF.

This clonotype turned up a few times. The chain recombines TRBV29-1 with TRBJ2-1; D gene ambiguous. The CDR3 is 13 amino acids. V was trimmed by 8 bases and J by 7 bases, leaving 18 bases between them. Germline V gene lookup returns CDR1 SQVTM and CDR2 ANQGSEA. The CDR3 DNA reads as TGCAGCCTCCGACGAACGGGCGGAAATGAGCAGTTCTTC. Protein product: CSLRRTGGNEQFF.

This sequence joins TRBV6-1 and TRBJ2-5; no definite D call. Trimming removed 5 bases at V and 1 base at J, with 8 bases between. CDR1 and CDR2 (germline): MNHNS, SASEGT. The CDR3 length is 13 residues. The CDR3 sequence is CASSRTFQETQYF. CDR3 bases: TGTGCCAGCAGTAGAACATTCCAAGAGACCCAGTACTTC.

V gene TRBV27 combines with J gene TRBJ2-7, with 7 bases aligning to TRBD1. Trimming cost V 6 bases and J 3 bases; bases outside gene matches: 5. Germline assignment: CDR1 MNHEY and CDR2 SMNVEV (reference sequence). The CDR3 runs 13 residues. This CDR3 reads CASSHRGSYEQYV. The CDR3 DNA is TGTGCCAGCAGCCACAGGGGCAGCTACGAGCAGTACGTC.

This clonotype has just a few counts. The CDR3 loop is CASTIGTSGYYNEQFF. For the CDR3, the DNA is TGTGCCAGCACAATCGGGACTAGCGGCTACTACAATGAGCAGTTCTTC. This chain uses TRBV28 with TRBJ2-1; 11 bases are a match to TRBD2. This CDR3 region has 16 residues. The J segment lost 3 bases and the V segment lost 7 bases, leaving 8 bases of the junction unmatched. Looked up from germline, CDR1 is MDHEN and CDR2 is SYDVKM.

The CDR3 coding sequence is TGTGCCAGCAGTTCTTTCTTTTATACAGATAGCAATCAGCCCCAGCATTTT. Encoded protein: CASSSFFYTDSNQPQHF. The chain joins TRBV12-3 or TRBV12-4 to TRBJ1-5; D ambiguous. The CDR3 totals 17 residues. Trimming removed 4 bases at V and 0 bases at J, with 16 bases between.

The gene calls are TRBV29-1 and TRBJ2-7; no clear D gene. CDR3 length equals 13 residues. Germline lookup yields CDR1 SQVTM and CDR2 ANQGSEA. Trimming cost V 4 bases and J 0 bases, with 10 bases left between them. The CDR3 region is CSVVRLDSYEQYV. The CDR3 DNA reads TGCAGCGTTGTCAGGTTGGACTCCTACGAGCAGTACGTC.

This clonotype has a handful of counts. This chain connects TRBV10-2 to TRBJ1-5; no definite D call. Germline V gene sequence: CDR1 WSHSY, CDR2 SAAADI. The CDR3 covers 15 residues. Between the trimmed V and J ends, which lost 1 base and 2 bases, there was a span of 9 bases. CDR3 loop: CASSEYDTGNQPQHF. The CDR3 nucleotides read TGCGCCAGCAGTGAGTACGACACCGGCAATCAGCCCCAGCATTTT.

The V call is TRBV5-1, the J call TRBJ1-1; a weak D match, TRBD1 (6 bases). V shed 0 bases and J shed 0 bases, with 9 bases lying between them. CDR1 is SGHRS, CDR2 YFSETQ, per germline. The CDR3 length is 15 residues. This CDR3 is CASSLEPGVNTEAFF. CDR3 nucleotides: TGCGCCAGCAGCTTGGAACCAGGGGTGAACACTGAAGCTTTCTTT.

This clonotype turned up a few times. The CDR3 DNA reads as TGTGCCAGCAGCCGGGGAGGGCTAGCGGCTTCCTACGAGCAGTACTTC. Translating gives CASSRGGLAASYEQYF. The chain uses TRBV3-1 and TRBJ2-7; TRBD2 aligns across 7 bases. V shed 4 bases and J 1 base; nucleotides not matched to a gene: 10. The CDR3 length is 16 residues. In germline, CDR1 is LGHDT, CDR2 YNNKEL (reference sequence).

This rearrangement joins TRBV29-1 to TRBJ2-3; possibly TRBD2 for D (5 bases). CDR1 is SQVTM and CDR2 is ANQGSEA in the germline V gene. V lost 4 bases and J 4 bases, leaving 18 bases between the germline ends. This CDR3 region has 15 residues. The CDR3 DNA reads as TGCAGCGTTGTCAGGCACGGGAATGACGCAGATACGCAGTATTTT. It translates to CSVVRHGNDADTQYF.

The chain is built from TRBV19 and TRBJ2-7; D not resolved. The V gene's germline CDR1 is LNHDA and CDR2 SQIVND (reference sequence). V was cut by 1 base and J by 6 bases, with 10 bases left in between. The CDR3 is 13 amino acids. In nucleotides, the CDR3 is TGTGCCAGTAGTATAGGCTTATTCGGCGAGCAGTACTTC. It specifies CASSIGLFGEQYF.

The chain uses TRBV10-2 and TRBJ1-1, with D unclear. The germline gives CDR1 WSHSY, CDR2 SAAADI. Trimming stripped 7 bases from V and 0 bases from J, with 3 bases between. This CDR3 is built from 11 residues. For the CDR3, the DNA is TGCGCCAGCAAGATGAACACTGAAGCTTTCTTT. Its protein product is CASKMNTEAFF.

This chain joins TRBV19 and TRBJ2-3; the D is unclear. Germline CDR1 reads LNHDA; CDR2 reads SQIVND (reference sequence). This CDR3 is built from 12 residues. Trimming stripped 2 bases from V and 5 bases from J, with 5 bases between. The CDR3 loop reads CASSISGDTQYF. DNA for the CDR3: TGTGCCAGTAGTATATCGGGAGATACGCAGTATTTT.

This chain connects TRBV5-1 to TRBJ1-1; D is ambiguous. The length of the CDR3 is 13 residues. The V gene lost 2 bases and the J gene lost 3 bases, with 8 bases spanning the gap. CDR1 is SGHRS, CDR2 YFSETQ, per germline. The CDR3 DNA follows: TGCGCCAGCAGCTTTACAGTTTACACTGAAGCTTTCTTT. This encodes CASSFTVYTEAFF.

J is TRBJ1-1 and V is TRBV6-1; D remains ambiguous. The CDR3 extends over 15 amino acids. With 3 bases removed from V and 0 bases from J, the gap between germline ends came to 11 bases. In germline, CDR1 is MNHNS, CDR2 SASEGT. The CDR3, as DNA: TGTGCCAGCAGTGAGGTCGGGGTTATGAACACTGAAGCTTTCTTT. Amino acids: CASSEVGVMNTEAFF.

DNA for the CDR3: TGTGCCAGCAGCCTAGGGACAGGGGGATCGAGAAATGGCTACACCTTC. Encoded protein: CASSLGTGGSRNGYTF. The chain couples TRBV6-1 to TRBJ1-2; 11 bases agree with TRBD1. V lost 6 bases, J lost 6 bases, and 12 bases stayed unmatched. Germline V CDR1 and CDR2: MNHNS, SASEGT. The CDR3 sequence is 16 residues long.

The sample holds one count of this clonotype. This chain joins TRBV11-3 and TRBJ2-7, with 10 bases fitting TRBD1. The V gene end was trimmed by 5 bases and the J gene end by 1 base; junction bases not matched to a gene: 5. The CDR3 has 15 residues. Germline V gives CDR1 SGHNT, CDR2 YENEEA. The CDR3 nucleotides are TGTGCCAGCAGCAAAGGACAGGGGGGATCCTACGAGCAGTACTTC. Translating it yields CASSKGQGGSYEQYF.